This TCR beta chain originates from a study of blood T cell repertoires in COVID-19. Study-level background: T cells, B-cell-depleted T cells, or PBMCs provided the cDNA or gDNA that served as material.

Each participant's cohort was designated according to participant-reported clinical history. Using immunoSEQ multiplex PCR, the repertoire was profiled, and TCRdb retains in-frame clones only, with some absent. The sample has about 100,000 clones, approximately 86% seen once. The CDR3 runs to 17 residues. CDR1 is MRHNA and CDR2 is SNTAGT in the germline V gene. V gave up 6 bases and J gave up 5 bases, with 23 bases separating them. The chain joins TRBV6-4 to TRBJ2-1; D possibly corresponds to TRBD2 (5 bases). Sample: PBMCs or T cells enriched from blood (not recorded which). This clonotype was sampled from a woman aged 50 to 65 who had recovered from COVID-19. The CDR3: CASRIIRRGRNHNEQFF. The CDR3 nucleotides are TGTGCCAGCAGGATTATTCGTCGGGGAAGGAACCACAATGAGCAGTTCTTC.